A single sample gave rise to the 24 T cell receptor beta chains below, sequenced in a study of cytomegalovirus exposure and HLA in healthy donors. The PCR ran on 60 Vbeta and 13 Jbeta primers. The protocol was immunoSEQ multiplex PCR, while the TCRdb copy is restricted to in-frame clones and leaves out a portion. The sample lists around 99,000 clones; around 77% were seen once. The specimen sequenced was PBMCs. The receptors were gathered from a middle-aged man in good health and CMV-seronegative.

This chain joins TRBV6-1 and TRBJ1-1, with D maybe TRBD1 (5 bases). Trimming took 8 bases from V and 7 from J, leaving 14 bases between them. In germline, CDR1 is MNHNS, CDR2 SASEGT. The CDR3 runs 12 residues. CDR3 sequence (DNA): TGTGCCAGCGGCAGGGTTGGAAATGAAGCTTTCTTT. Its protein is CASGRVGNEAFF.

Notes on this clone: An end of the junction differs from the germline gene, which may be a read error. The chain joins TRBV7-9 to TRBJ1-5; D is possibly TRBD1 (5 bases). Germline loops: CDR1 SEHNR, CDR2 FQNEAQ (reference sequence). CDR3 length: 17 amino acids. The CDR3 DNA reads as TGTTCCAGCAGCGCCGGGGACGGGGGGGATGGCAATCAGCCCCAGCATTTT. It is translated as CSSSAGDGGDGNQPQHF. The variable domain in full, with the rest retrieved from reference TRBV7-9 and TRBJ1-5, is DTGVSQNPRHKITKRGQNVTFRCDPISEHNRLYWYRQTLGQGPEFLTYFQNEAQLEKSRLLSDRFSAERPKGSFSTLEIQRTEQGDSAMYLCSSSAGDGGDGNQPQHFGDGTRLSIL.

This chain links TRBV6-1 with TRBJ1-1; tentative D call: TRBD1 (6 bases). The CDR3 covers 12 residues. Germline V CDR1 and CDR2: MNHNS, SASEGT. Trimming shortened V by 8 bases and J by 4 bases, and 11 bases separated the two germline ends. As DNA, the CDR3 is TGTGCCAGCTTAGGACAGACCACTGAAGCTTTCTTT. Amino acids: CASLGQTTEAFF.

The rearrangement links TRBV28 to TRBJ1-1; D not resolved. Germline values: CDR1 MDHEN, CDR2 SYDVKM. The CDR3 extends over 10 amino acids. Trimming cost V 6 bases and J 6 bases, with 5 bases left between them. This CDR3 reads CASRQSEAFF. In DNA form, the CDR3 reads TGTGCCAGCAGACAATCTGAAGCTTTCTTT.

CDR3 sequence (DNA): TGTGCCAGTAGGGGTAGCGGGATGAACACCGGGGAGCTGTTTTTT. Residues: CASRGSGMNTGELFF. The chain couples TRBV19 to TRBJ2-2, with 8 nucleotides matching TRBD2. The CDR3 contains 15 residues. V dropped 6 bases and J dropped 1; count of bases not matched to a gene: 4. CDR1 is LNHDA and CDR2 is SQIVND in the germline V gene (reference sequence).

The chain combines TRBV28 with TRBJ2-5; D is uncertain. Germline V lookup: CDR1 MDHEN, CDR2 SYDVKM. The CDR3 covers 12 residues. The germline V and J ends were trimmed by 6 bases and 5 bases, with 10 bases remaining between them. Here the CDR3 reads CASSDITETQYF. As DNA, the CDR3 is TGTGCCAGCAGCGACATCACGGAGACCCAGTACTTC.

The CDR3 nucleotides are TGTGCCAGTAGTACCTCTCCGGGACAAGGGGAGCAGTACTTC. Its protein is CASSTSPGQGEQYF. The chain combines TRBV19 with TRBJ2-7; weak D call: TRBD1 (6 bases). Germline CDR1 LNHDA, CDR2 SQIVND (reference sequence). V gave up 4 bases and J gave up 7 bases, with 17 bases separating them. The CDR3 runs to 14 residues.

V and J are TRBV7-2 and TRBJ1-6; D perhaps matches TRBD1 (5 bases). Germline V gene sequence: CDR1 SGHTA, CDR2 FQGNSA. The V gene lost 3 bases and the J gene lost 7 bases, with 13 bases spanning the gap. The CDR3 length is 15 residues. CDR3 region: CASSFLGQVNSPLHF. The CDR3 DNA sequence: TGTGCCAGCAGCTTCCTCGGACAAGTGAATTCACCCCTCCACTTT.

This chain links TRBV5-1 with TRBJ2-7; D uncertain. Germline CDR1 and CDR2: SGHRS and YFSETQ. The CDR3 length is 13 residues. The germline V and J ends were trimmed by 1 base and 1 base, with 6 bases remaining between them. This CDR3 reads CASSLLGSYEQYF. CDR3 bases: TGCGCCAGCAGCTTGCTAGGTTCCTACGAGCAGTACTTC.

The gene calls are TRBV7-9 and TRBJ1-2; TRBD1 agrees at 12 bases. Unmatched junction bases numbered 9, after V lost 5 bases and J lost 8 bases. Germline CDR1 and CDR2: SEHNR and FQNEAQ (reference sequence). This CDR3 has 15 amino acids. The DNA of the CDR3 is TGTGCCAGCAGCCCCGAGGGACAGGGGGCGCGAGGCTACACCTTC. As protein: CASSPEGQGARGYTF.

This clone appeared a single time. The rearrangement joins TRBV5-8 to TRBJ2-5; 9 positions match TRBD1. CDR3 size: 15 residues. V was clipped by 4 bases and J by 4 bases; unmatched bases: 8. CDR1 and CDR2 (germline): SGHTS, YDEGEE. This CDR3 reads CASSPRDRARETQYF. CDR3 sequence (DNA): TGTGCCAGCAGCCCCCGGGACAGGGCGCGAGAGACCCAGTACTTC.

The chain recombines TRBV30 with TRBJ1-1; D remains unclear. Trimming stripped 4 bases from V and 0 bases from J, with 12 bases between. The CDR3 is 14 amino acids. CDR1 GTSNPN and CDR2 SVGIG come from the germline V gene (reference sequence). CDR3 coding DNA: TGTGCCTGGACCATAGTCAATATGAACACTGAAGCTTTCTTT. Protein: CAWTIVNMNTEAFF.

The chain joins TRBV5-1 to TRBJ2-1, with TRBD2 identical over 10 bases. The CDR3 runs 16 residues. In germline, CDR1 is SGHRS, CDR2 YFSETQ. Trimming at V came to 0 bases and at J to 2 bases, leaving 2 bases not matched to a gene. DNA for the CDR3: TGCGCCAGCAGCTTGGCCGGGACTAGCGCCTACAATGAGCAGTTCTTC. Its protein product is CASSLAGTSAYNEQFF.

The chain couples TRBV5-4 to TRBJ1-1, with D perhaps TRBD1 (6 bases). Germline CDR1 and CDR2: SGHNT and YYREEE (reference sequence). The CDR3 length is 16 residues. Trimming took 4 bases from V and 2 from J, leaving 18 bases between them. CDR3 residues: CASSPPAGAYNTEAFF. In nucleotides, the CDR3 is TGTGCCAGCAGCCCCCCGGCGGGGGCCTATAACACTGAAGCTTTCTTT. The full variable domain, with the rest looked up from reference TRBV5-4 and TRBJ1-1, is ETGVTQSPTHLIKTRGQQVTLRCSSQSGHNTVSWYQQALGQGPQFIFQYYREEENGRGNFPPRFSGLQFPNYSSELNVNALELDDSALYLCASSPPAGAYNTEAFFGQGTRLTVV.

V is TRBV5-1 and J is TRBJ1-1, with 7 bases aligning to TRBD1. Looked up from germline, CDR1 is SGHRS and CDR2 is YFSETQ. The CDR3 is 19 amino acids. V lost 0 bases and J lost 4; bases outside the gene matches: 18. The CDR3 loop is CASSLGGSSRGRLGTEAFF. The CDR3 DNA sequence: TGCGCCAGCAGCTTGGGGGGCTCGAGTAGGGGGCGCTTGGGCACTGAAGCTTTCTTT.

The chain is built from TRBV5-5 and TRBJ2-7, with TRBD2 matching over 14 bases. The V gene end was trimmed by 5 bases and the J gene end by 3 bases; junction bases not matched to a gene: 4. The CDR3 covers 15 residues. Germline V gene lookup returns CDR1 SGHKS and CDR2 YYEKEE (reference sequence). The CDR3 loop is CASRGTSGRGYEQYF. The CDR3 DNA sequence: TGTGCCAGCAGAGGGACTAGCGGGAGAGGCTACGAGCAGTACTTC.

The V call is TRBV11-1, the J call TRBJ2-1; possibly TRBD1 for D (6 bases). Looked up from germline, CDR1 is SGHAT and CDR2 is FQDESV (reference sequence). The CDR3 length is 14 residues. V was trimmed by 6 bases and J by 7 bases, leaving 16 bases between them. The CDR3, as DNA: TGTGCCAGCAGACCGTCCCGGGACACGAATGAGCAGTTCTTC. Amino acids: CASRPSRDTNEQFF.

V gene TRBV30 combines with J gene TRBJ1-5; TRBD1 is a possible D gene (5 bases). Trimming shortened V by 1 base and J by 5 bases, and 9 bases separated the two germline ends. The CDR3 covers 13 residues. Germline values: CDR1 GTSNPN, CDR2 SVGIG (reference sequence). The CDR3 is CAWSDGRDQPQHF. The CDR3 DNA reads as TGTGCCTGGAGTGACGGCAGGGATCAGCCCCAGCATTTT.

The chain uses TRBV6-1 and TRBJ1-6, with 7 positions matching TRBD1. This CDR3 is built from 17 residues. Looked up from germline, CDR1 is MNHNS and CDR2 is SASEGT. The V segment lost 1 base and the J segment 5 bases; nucleotides outside the gene matches: 8. The CDR3 region is CASSEVMTGSNNSPLHF. For the CDR3, the DNA is TGTGCCAGCAGTGAAGTCATGACAGGGAGCAATAATTCACCCCTCCACTTT.

This clone occurred a few times. The J gene is TRBJ2-1, the V gene TRBV7-8, with 7 bases lining up with TRBD2. The CDR3 loop spans 17 amino acids. Germline trimming cut 4 bases from V and 2 bases from J; bases unmatched to any gene: 11. Germline CDR1 reads SGHVS; CDR2 reads FQNEAQ. CDR3 DNA sequence: TGTGCCAGCAGCTCAGTGTTGGGGACTACCACCTACAATGAGCAGTTCTTC. Its translation: CASSSVLGTTTYNEQFF.

This chain connects TRBV5-1 to TRBJ2-3, with TRBD2 matching over 7 bases. With V trimmed by 4 bases and J by 5 bases, 10 bases remained unmatched. From germline, CDR1 is SGHRS and CDR2 YFSETQ. This CDR3 is 15 amino acids long. CDR3: CASSPLRTSIDTQYF. The CDR3 region has the DNA TGCGCCAGCAGCCCTCTTCGGACTAGTATAGATACGCAGTATTTT.

The rearrangement links TRBV5-4 to TRBJ2-5, with 10 bases identical to TRBD2. Germline V gene lookup returns CDR1 SGHNT and CDR2 YYREEE (reference sequence). The CDR3 runs 15 residues. With V trimmed by 4 bases and J by 4 bases, 7 bases remained unmatched. The DNA for the CDR3 is TGTGCCAGCAGCCCCCCCGGGACTAGCGCAGAGACCCAGTACTTC. Encoded protein: CASSPPGTSAETQYF.

V is TRBV4-1 and J is TRBJ2-1; TRBD1 agrees at 8 bases. V shed 2 bases and J 4 bases; nucleotides not matched to a gene: 1. Germline assignment: CDR1 MGHRA and CDR2 YSYEKL. The CDR3 is 14 amino acids. The CDR3 loop is CASSQRTGYNEQFF. The CDR3 region has the DNA TGCGCCAGCAGCCAAAGGACAGGGTACAATGAGCAGTTCTTC.

The chain joins TRBV2 to TRBJ1-5; D may be TRBD1 (6 bases). CDR1 and CDR2 from the germline V gene are SNHLY and FYNNEI. V gave up 2 bases and J gave up 0 bases, with 17 bases separating them. CDR3 length equals 18 residues. The CDR3 nucleotides read TGTGCCAGCAGTGAAACGGGGGGCCTTATTCATAGCAATCAGCCCCAGCATTTT. Translating it yields CASSETGGLIHSNQPQHF.